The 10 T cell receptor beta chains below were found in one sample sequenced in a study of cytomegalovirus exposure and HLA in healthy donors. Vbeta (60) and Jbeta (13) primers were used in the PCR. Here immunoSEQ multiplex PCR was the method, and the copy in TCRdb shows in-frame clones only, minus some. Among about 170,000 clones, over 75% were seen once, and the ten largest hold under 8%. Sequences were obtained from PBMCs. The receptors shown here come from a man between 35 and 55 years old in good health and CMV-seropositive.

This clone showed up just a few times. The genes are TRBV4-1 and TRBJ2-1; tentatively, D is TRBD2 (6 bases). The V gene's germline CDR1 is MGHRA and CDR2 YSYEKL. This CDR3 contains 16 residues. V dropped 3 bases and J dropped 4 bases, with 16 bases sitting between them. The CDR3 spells CASSQEGLNRYNEQFF. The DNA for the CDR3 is TGCGCCAGCAGCCAGGAGGGACTCAACCGGTACAATGAGCAGTTCTTC.

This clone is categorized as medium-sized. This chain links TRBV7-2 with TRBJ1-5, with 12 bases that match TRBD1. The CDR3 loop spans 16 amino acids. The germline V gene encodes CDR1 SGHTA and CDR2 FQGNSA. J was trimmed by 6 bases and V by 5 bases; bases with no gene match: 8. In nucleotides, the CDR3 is TGTGCCAGCAGCGAATTGGGACAGGGGGCGAGTCAGCCCCAGCATTTT. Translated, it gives CASSELGQGASQPQHF.

CDR3 coding DNA: TGTGCCAGCAGCCGACTAACCGGGACAGGGGTCGACGAGCAGTACTTC. This translates into CASSRLTGTGVDEQYF. This chain connects TRBV5-6 to TRBJ2-7; 10 bases fit TRBD1. Germline CDR1 reads SGHDT; CDR2 reads YYEEEE. V trimming: 4 bases; J trimming: 5 bases; junction bases outside the gene matches: 12. CDR3 size: 16 residues. The full variable domain, with the rest looked up from reference TRBV5-6 and TRBJ2-7, is DAGVTQSPTHLIKTRGQQVTLRCSPKSGHDTVSWYQQALGQGPQFIFQYYEEEERQRGNFPDRFSGHQFPNYSSELNVNALLLGDSALYLCASSRLTGTGVDEQYFGPGTRLTVT.

The CDR3 is CASSLSQGAASSYNEQFF. For the CDR3, the DNA is TGTGCCAGCAGCTTAAGCCAGGGGGCTGCAAGTTCCTACAATGAGCAGTTCTTC. The chain uses TRBV7-8 and TRBJ2-1; 8 bases are a match to TRBD1. The junction had 10 bases not matched to a gene; V was cut back by 2 bases and J by 1 base. The CDR3 has 18 residues. CDR1 and CDR2 (germline): SGHVS, FQNEAQ.

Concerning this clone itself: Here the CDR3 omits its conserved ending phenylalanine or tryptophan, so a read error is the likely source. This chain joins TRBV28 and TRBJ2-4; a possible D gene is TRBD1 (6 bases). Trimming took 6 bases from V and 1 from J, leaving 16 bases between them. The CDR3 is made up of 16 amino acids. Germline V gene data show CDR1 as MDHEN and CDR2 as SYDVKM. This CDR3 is CASSHLTGFAKNIQYL. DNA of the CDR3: TGTGCCAGCAGCCACTTAACAGGGTTCGCCAAAAACATTCAGTACCTC.

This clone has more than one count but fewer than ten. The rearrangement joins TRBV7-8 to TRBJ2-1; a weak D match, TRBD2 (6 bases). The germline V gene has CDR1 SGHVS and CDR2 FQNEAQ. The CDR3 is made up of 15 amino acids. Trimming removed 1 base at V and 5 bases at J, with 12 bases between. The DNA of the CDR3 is TGTGCCAGCAGCTTAGTGGCTAGCGAACACAATGAGCAGTTCTTC. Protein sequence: CASSLVASEHNEQFF.

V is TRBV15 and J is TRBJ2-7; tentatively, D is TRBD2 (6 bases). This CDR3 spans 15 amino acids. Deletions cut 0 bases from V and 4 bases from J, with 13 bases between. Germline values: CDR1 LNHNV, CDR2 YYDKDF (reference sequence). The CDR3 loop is CATSREISGPYEQYF. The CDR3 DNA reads TGTGCCACCAGCAGAGAAATAAGCGGGCCGTACGAGCAGTACTTC.

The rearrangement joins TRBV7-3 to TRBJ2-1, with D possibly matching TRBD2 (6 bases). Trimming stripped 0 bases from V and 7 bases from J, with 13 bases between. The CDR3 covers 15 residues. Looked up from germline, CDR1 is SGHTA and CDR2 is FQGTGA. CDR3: CASSLTRDFRNEQFF. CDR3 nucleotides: TGTGCCAGCAGCTTAACGCGGGACTTCCGAAATGAGCAGTTCTTC. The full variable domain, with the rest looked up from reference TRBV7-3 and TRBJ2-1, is GAGVSQTPSNKVTEKGKYVELRCDPISGHTALYWYRQSLGQGPEFLIYFQGTGAADDSGLPNDRFFAVRPEGSVSTLKIQRTERGDSAVYLCASSLTRDFRNEQFFGPGTRLTVL.

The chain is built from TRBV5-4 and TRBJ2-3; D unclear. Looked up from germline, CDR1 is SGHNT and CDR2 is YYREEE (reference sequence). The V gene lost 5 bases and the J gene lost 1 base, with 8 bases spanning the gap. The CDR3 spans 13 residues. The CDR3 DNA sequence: TGTGCCAGCAGGTCGGCGGGCACAGATACGCAGTATTTT. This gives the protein CASRSAGTDTQYF.

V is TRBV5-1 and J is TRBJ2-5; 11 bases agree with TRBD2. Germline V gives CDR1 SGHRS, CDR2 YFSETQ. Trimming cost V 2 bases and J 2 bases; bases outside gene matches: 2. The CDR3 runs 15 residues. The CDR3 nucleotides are TGCGCCAGCAGCTTCCGACTAGCGGGACAAGAGACCCAGTACTTC. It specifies CASSFRLAGQETQYF.